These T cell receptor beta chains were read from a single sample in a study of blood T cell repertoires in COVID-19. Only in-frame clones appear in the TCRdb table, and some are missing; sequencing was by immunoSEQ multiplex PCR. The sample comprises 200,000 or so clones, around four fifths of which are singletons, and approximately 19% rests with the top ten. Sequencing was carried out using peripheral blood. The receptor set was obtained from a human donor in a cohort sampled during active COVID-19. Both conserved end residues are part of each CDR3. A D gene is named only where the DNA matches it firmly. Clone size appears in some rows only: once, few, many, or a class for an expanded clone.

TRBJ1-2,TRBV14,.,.,TGTGCCAGCAGCCAAGGCGCCAGGGGCGCCTATGGCTACACCTTC,CASSQGARGAYGYTF
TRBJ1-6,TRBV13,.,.,TGTGCCAGCAGCTTTTTGAGCTCACCCCTCCACTTT,CASSFLSSPLHF
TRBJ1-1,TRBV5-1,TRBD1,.,TGCGCCAGCAGGTCGGGACAGAGGGTGGCTGAAGCTTTCTTT,CASRSGQRVAEAFF
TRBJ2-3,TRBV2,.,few,TGTGCCAGCACCTCCGGGACTTCTAGCACAGATACGCAGTATTTT,CASTSGTSSTDTQYF
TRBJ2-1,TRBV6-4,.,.,TGTGCCAGCAGTGACAGGGACACCGGATACAATGAGCAGTTCTTC,CASSDRDTGYNEQFF
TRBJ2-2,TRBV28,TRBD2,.,TGTGCCAGCAGCTACAGGGAACTTGAAGCGGGAGGGTTCACCGGGGAGCTGTTTTTT,CASSYRELEAGGFTGELFF
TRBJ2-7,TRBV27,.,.,TGTGCCAGCACCCTTTCGGGGTTTGGCTCCTACGAGCAGTACTTC,CASTLSGFGSYEQYF
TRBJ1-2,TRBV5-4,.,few,TGTGCCAGCTTCGACAGGCCCGTCTTCTATGGCTACACCTTC,CASFDRPVFYGYTF
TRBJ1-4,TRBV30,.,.,TGTGCCTGGAGTCTCGGAACAGGGACCCGCGAAAAACTGTTTTTT,CAWSLGTGTREKLFF
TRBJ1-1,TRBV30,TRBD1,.,TGTGCCTGGACTCGGACAGGGGGATCGACTGAAGCTTTCTTT,CAWTRTGGSTEAFF
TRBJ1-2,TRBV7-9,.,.,TGTGCCAGCAGCCCGAACATTCGCTACACCTTC,CASSPNIRYTF
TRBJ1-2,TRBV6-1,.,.,TGTGCCAGCAGTGGGAACGGTCGATATCAACTAGCTAACTATGGCTACACCTTC,CASSGNGRYQLANYGYTF
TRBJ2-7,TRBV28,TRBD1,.,TGTGCCAGCAGGCGACAGGGGGCGCACGAGCAGTACTTC,CASRRQGAHEQYF
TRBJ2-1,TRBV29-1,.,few,TGCAGCGTTTTGGAGCAGGGGGGCTACAATGAGCAGTTCTTC,CSVLEQGGYNEQFF
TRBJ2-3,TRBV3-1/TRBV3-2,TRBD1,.,TGTGCCAGCAGCCCCCTAGGACAGGGGGCCTCCGATACGCAGTATTTT,CASSPLGQGASDTQYF
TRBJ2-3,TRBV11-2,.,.,TGTGCCAGCAGCTGGGCGGGCCGCACAGATACGCAGTATTTT,CASSWAGRTDTQYF
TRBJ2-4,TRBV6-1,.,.,TGTGCCAGCAGTGAAGCGCGACGGGTGGACATTCAGTACTTC,CASSEARRVDIQYF
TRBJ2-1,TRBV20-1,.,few,TGCAGCGGAGGAGAAGGGAATGAGCAGTTCTTC,CSGGEGNEQFF
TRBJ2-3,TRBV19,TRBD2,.,TGTGCCAGTAGTAGAGCACTAGCGGGGGCGACAGATACGCAGTATTTT,CASSRALAGATDTQYF
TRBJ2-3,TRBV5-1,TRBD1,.,TGCGCCAGCAGCTTGGAAAACAGGGGCCCAGATACGCAGTATTTT,CASSLENRGPDTQYF
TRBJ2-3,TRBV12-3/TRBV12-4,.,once,TGTGCCAGCAGTTTTCTGACAGATACGCAGTATTTT,CASSFLTDTQYF
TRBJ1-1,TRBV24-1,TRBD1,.,TGTGCCACCAGCGAAGGGAAGGACAGGGTGAGCACTGAAGCTTTCTTT,CATSEGKDRVSTEAFF
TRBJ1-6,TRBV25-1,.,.,TGTGCCAGCCGACAGAGTAATTCACCCCTCCACTTT,CASRQSNSPLHF
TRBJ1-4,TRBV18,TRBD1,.,TGTGCCAGCTCTCCTGGGACAGGCGAAAAACTGTTTTTT,CASSPGTGEKLFF
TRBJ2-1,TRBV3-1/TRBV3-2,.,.,TGTGCCAGCAGCGCTCTGTTCCGGGGAGGACACAATGAGCAGTTCTTC,CASSALFRGGHNEQFF
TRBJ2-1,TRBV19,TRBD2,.,TGTGCCAGTAGTTTACGACTAGCGGGGGGTATCAATGAGCAGTTCTTC,CASSLRLAGGINEQFF
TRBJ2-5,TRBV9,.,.,TGTGCCAGCAGCGTAGTCGGGGGGCTAGAGACCCAGTACTTC,CASSVVGGLETQYF
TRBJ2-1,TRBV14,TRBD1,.,TGTGCCAGCAGCCCATGGACAGGGGACTCCTACAATGAGCAGTTCTTC,CASSPWTGDSYNEQFF
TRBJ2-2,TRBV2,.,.,TGTGCCAGCAGTGTAGCTAGTAGTGGCAGCGCCGGGGAGCTGTTTTTT,CASSVASSGSAGELFF
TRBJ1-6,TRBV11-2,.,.,TGTGCCAGCAGCCCGGAACAGGGTTCACCCCTCCACTTT,CASSPEQGSPLHF
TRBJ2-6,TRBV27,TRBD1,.,TGTGCCAGCAGCGCCGGGACAGGGCGCTCTGGGGCCAACGTCCTGACTTTC,CASSAGTGRSGANVLTF
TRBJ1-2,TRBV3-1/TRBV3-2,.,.,TGTGCCAGCAGCCAAGGACGAGGGCAGGGGTACTATGGCTACACCTTC,CASSQGRGQGYYGYTF